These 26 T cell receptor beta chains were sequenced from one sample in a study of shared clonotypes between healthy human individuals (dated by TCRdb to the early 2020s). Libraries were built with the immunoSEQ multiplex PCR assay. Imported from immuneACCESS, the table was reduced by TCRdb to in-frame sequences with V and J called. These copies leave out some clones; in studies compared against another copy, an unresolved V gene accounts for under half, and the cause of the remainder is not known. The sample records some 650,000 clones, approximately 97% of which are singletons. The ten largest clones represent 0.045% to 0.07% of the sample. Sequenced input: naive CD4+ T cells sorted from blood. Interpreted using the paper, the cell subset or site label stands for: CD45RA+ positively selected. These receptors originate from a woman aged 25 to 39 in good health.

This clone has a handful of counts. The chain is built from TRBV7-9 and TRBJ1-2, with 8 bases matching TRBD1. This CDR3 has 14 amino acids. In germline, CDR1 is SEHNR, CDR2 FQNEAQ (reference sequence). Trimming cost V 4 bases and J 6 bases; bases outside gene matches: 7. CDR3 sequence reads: CASSSRQGLDGYTF. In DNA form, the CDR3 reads TGTGCCAGCAGCTCCCGACAGGGGTTAGATGGCTACACCTTC.

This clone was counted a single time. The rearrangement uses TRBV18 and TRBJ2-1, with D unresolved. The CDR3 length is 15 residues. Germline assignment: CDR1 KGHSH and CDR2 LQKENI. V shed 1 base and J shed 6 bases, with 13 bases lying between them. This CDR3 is CASSPRVGSGNEQFF. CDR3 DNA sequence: TGTGCCAGCTCACCACGGGTGGGTTCGGGCAATGAGCAGTTCTTC.

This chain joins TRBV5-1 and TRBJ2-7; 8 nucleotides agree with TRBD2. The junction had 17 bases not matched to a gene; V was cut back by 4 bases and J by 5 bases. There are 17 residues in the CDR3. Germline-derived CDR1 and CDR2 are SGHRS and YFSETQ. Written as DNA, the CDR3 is TGCGCCAGCAGCCACCAGTCCGGGACTAGGTTGTCGCACGAGCAGTACTTC. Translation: CASSHQSGTRLSHEQYF.

CDR3 sequence reads: CAIQGGGTDTQYF. DNA for the CDR3: TGTGCCATTCAAGGCGGAGGAACAGATACGCAGTATTTT. This chain links TRBV28 with TRBJ2-3; D might be TRBD2 (5 bases). CDR3 length equals 13 residues. Germline loops: CDR1 MDHEN, CDR2 SYDVKM. V was trimmed by 10 bases and J by 3 bases, leaving 14 bases between them.

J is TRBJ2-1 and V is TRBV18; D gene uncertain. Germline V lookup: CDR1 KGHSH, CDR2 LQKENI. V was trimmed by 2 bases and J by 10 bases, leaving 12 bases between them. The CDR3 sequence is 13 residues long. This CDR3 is CASSPNSRTEQFF. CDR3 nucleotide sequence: TGTGCCAGCTCACCAAATTCGCGTACAGAGCAGTTCTTC.

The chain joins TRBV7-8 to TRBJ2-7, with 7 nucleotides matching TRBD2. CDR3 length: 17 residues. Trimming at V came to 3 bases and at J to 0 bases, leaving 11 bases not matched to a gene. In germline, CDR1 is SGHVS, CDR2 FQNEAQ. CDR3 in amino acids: CASSFRLAGFTSYEQYF. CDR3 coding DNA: TGTGCCAGCAGCTTTCGGTTAGCGGGCTTTACCTCCTACGAGCAGTACTTC. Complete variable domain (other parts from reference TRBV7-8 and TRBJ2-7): GAGVSQSPRYKVAKRGQDVALRCDPISGHVSLFWYQQALGQGPEFLTYFQNEAQLDKSGLPSDRFFAERPEGSVSTLKIQRTQQEDSAVYLCASSFRLAGFTSYEQYFGPGTRLTVT.

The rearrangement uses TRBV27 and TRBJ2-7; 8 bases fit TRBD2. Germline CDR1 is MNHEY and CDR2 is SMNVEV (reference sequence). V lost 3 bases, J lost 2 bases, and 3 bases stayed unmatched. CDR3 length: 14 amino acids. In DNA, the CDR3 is TGTGCCAGCAGTTTTTCTAGCGGGCCCTACGAGCAGTACTTC. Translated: CASSFSSGPYEQYF.

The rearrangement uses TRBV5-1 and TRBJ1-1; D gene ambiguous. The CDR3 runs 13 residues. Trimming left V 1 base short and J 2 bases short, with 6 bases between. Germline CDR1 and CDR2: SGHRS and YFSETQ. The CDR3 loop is CASSLKSNTEAFF. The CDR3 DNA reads TGCGCCAGCAGCTTGAAGTCAAACACTGAAGCTTTCTTT.

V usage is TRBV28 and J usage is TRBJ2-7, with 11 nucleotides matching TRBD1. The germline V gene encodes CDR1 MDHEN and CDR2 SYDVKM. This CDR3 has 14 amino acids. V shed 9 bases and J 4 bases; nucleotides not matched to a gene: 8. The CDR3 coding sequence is TGTGCCAGTTCCCCCTGGGACAGGGGGTACGAGCAGTACTTC. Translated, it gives CASSPWDRGYEQYF.

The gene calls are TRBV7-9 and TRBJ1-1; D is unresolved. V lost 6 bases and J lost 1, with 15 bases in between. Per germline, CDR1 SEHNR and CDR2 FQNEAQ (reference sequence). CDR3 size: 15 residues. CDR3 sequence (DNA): TGTGCCAGCAGGTTCGCAGCAGAGGGGAACACTGAAGCTTTCTTT. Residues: CASRFAAEGNTEAFF.

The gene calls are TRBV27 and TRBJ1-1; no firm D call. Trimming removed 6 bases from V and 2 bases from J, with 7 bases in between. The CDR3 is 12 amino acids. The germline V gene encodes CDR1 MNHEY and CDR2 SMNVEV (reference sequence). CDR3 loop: CASRRRNTEAFF. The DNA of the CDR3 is TGTGCCAGCAGGCGGCGTAACACTGAAGCTTTCTTT.

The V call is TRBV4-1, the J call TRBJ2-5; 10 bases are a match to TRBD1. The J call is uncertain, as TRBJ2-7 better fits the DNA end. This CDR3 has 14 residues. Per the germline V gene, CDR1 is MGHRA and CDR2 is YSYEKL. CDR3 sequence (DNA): TGCGCCAGCAGGGCCGGGACAGGGGTCTACGAGCAGTACTTC. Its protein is CASRAGTGVYEQYF.

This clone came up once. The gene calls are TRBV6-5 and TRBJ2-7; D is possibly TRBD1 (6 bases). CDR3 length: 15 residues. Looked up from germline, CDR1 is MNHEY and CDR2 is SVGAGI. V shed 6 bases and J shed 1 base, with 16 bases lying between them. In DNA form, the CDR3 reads TGTGCCAGCAGGATGATACCACAGGGATCCTACGAGCAGTACTTC. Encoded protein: CASRMIPQGSYEQYF.

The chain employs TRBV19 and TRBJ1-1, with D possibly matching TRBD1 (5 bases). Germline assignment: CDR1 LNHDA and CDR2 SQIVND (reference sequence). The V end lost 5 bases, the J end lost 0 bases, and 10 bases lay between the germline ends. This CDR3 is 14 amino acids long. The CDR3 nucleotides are TGTGCCAGTAGTGTGACAGCCATGAACACTGAAGCTTTCTTT. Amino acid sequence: CASSVTAMNTEAFF.

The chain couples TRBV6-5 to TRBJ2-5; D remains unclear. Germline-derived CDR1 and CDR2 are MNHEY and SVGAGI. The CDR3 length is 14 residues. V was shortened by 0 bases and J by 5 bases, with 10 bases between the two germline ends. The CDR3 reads CASSYSLGGETQYF. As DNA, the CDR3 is TGTGCCAGCAGTTACTCGCTGGGTGGGGAGACCCAGTACTTC.

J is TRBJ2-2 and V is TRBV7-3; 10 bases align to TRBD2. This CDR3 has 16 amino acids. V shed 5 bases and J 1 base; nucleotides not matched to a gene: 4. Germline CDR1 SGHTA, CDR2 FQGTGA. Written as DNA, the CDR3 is TGTGCCAGCAGCAAACTAGCGGGACAGAACACCGGGGAGCTGTTTTTT. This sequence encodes CASSKLAGQNTGELFF.

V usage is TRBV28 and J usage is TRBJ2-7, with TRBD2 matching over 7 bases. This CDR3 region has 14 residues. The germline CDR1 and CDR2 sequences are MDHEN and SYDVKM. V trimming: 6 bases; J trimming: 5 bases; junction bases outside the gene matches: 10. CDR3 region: CASRMTSPFDEQYF. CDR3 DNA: TGTGCCAGCAGGATGACTAGCCCGTTCGACGAGCAGTACTTC.

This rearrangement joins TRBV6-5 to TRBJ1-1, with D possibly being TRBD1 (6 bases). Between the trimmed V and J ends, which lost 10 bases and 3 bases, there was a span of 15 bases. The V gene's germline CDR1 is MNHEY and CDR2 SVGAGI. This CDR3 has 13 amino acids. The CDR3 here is CATKQGLYTEAFF. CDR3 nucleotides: TGTGCCACAAAACAGGGATTATACACTGAAGCTTTCTTT.

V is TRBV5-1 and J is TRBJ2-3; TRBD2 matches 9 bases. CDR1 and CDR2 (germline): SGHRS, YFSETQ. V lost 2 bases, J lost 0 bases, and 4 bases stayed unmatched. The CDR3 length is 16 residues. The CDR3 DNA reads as TGCGCCAGCAGCTTCGATAGCGGGGGAAGCACAGATACGCAGTATTTT. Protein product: CASSFDSGGSTDTQYF.

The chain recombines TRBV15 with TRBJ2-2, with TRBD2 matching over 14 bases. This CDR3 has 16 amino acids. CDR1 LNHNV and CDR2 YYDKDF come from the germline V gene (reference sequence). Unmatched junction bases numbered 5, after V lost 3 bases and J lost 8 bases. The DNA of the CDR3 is TGTGCCACCAGCAGTGAGGGACTAGCGGGAGTTGGGGAGCTGTTTTTT. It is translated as CATSSEGLAGVGELFF.

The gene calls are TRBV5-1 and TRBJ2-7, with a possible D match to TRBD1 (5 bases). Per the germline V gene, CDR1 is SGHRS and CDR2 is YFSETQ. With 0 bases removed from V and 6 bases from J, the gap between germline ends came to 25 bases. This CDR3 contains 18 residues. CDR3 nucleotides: TGCGCCAGCAGCTTGGGGCCCCCTAAGCACGGACCAAGGGGCGAGCAGTACTTC. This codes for CASSLGPPKHGPRGEQYF.

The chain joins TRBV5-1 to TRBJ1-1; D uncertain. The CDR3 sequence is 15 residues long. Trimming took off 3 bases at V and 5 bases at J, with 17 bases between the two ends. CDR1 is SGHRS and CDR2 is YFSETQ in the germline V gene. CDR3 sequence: CASSSNIEGSTEAFF. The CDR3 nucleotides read TGCGCCAGCAGCTCGAACATTGAGGGATCTACTGAAGCTTTCTTT.

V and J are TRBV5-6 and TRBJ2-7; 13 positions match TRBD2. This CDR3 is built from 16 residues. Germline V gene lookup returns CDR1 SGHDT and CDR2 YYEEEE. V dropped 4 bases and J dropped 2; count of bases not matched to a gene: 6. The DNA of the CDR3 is TGTGCCAGCAGCCCGCTAGGGACTAGCGGGACCTACGAGCAGTACTTC. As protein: CASSPLGTSGTYEQYF.

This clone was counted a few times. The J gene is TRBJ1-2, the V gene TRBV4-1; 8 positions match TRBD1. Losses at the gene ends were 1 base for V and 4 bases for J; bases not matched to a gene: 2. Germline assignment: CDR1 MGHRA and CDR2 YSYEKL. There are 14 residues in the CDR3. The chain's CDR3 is CASSQATGVYGYTF. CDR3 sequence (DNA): TGCGCCAGCAGCCAAGCGACAGGGGTCTATGGCTACACCTTC.

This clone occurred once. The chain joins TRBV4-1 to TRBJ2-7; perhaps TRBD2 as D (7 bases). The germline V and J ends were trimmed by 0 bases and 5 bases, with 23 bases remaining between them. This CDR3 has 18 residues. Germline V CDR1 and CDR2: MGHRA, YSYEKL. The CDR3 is CASSQDAGRRGGRNEQYF. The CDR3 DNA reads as TGCGCCAGCAGCCAAGATGCGGGGCGCAGGGGAGGGAGGAACGAGCAGTACTTC.

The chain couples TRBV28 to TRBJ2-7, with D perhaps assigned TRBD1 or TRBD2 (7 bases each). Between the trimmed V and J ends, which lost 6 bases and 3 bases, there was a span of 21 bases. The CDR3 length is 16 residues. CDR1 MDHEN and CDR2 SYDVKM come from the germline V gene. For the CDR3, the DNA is TGTGCCAGCAGCGCGCAGGCGGGGAGGGGGCTCTACGAGCAGTACTTC. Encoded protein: CASSAQAGRGLYEQYF. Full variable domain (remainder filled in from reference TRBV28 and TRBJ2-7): DVKVTQSSRYLVKRTGEKVFLECVQDMDHENMFWYRQDPGLGLRLIYFSYDVKMKEKGDIPEGYSVSREKKERFSLILESASTNQTSMYLCASSAQAGRGLYEQYFGPGTRLTVT.